A selection of T cell receptor beta chains follows, all from one sample in a study of blood T cell repertoires in COVID-19. Profiling relied on immunoSEQ multiplex PCR, and the TCRdb table lists in-frame clones only, not all of them. The sample lists some 150,000 clones; 80% to 90% were seen once. The sequencing input was peripheral blood. Receptor source: a human donor with acute or convalescent COVID-19. The donor label of this sample is uncertain. Both conserved end residues are part of each CDR3. D genes are given only for firm matches. Clone size appears in some rows only: once, few, many, or a class for an expanded clone.

d_call j_call v_call clone_size cdr3_aa cdr3_nt
TRBD2 TRBJ2-2 TRBV3-1/TRBV3-2 . CASSLGLAGVGELFF TGTGCCAGCAGCCTGGGACTAGCGGGGGTTGGGGAGCTGTTTTTT
. TRBJ1-2 TRBV29-1 . CSVRQGDGYTF TGCAGCGTTCGGCAGGGTGATGGCTACACCTTC
. TRBJ2-1 TRBV6-5 . CASSLYNEQFF TGTGCCAGCAGTTTATACAATGAGCAGTTCTTC
TRBD1 TRBJ2-3 TRBV12-5 . CASAPGQGTDTQYF TGTGCTAGTGCCCCGGGACAGGGCACAGATACGCAGTATTTT
. TRBJ1-6 TRBV19 . CASLAAYNSPLHF TGTGCCTCCCTCGCGGCCTATAATTCACCCCTCCACTTT
. TRBJ2-3 TRBV7-3 . CASSTTKGVSRTDTQYF TGTGCCAGCAGCACCACTAAGGGGGTCTCTCGCACAGATACGCAGTATTTT
. TRBJ2-3 TRBV5-1 once CASSRDGRGADTQYF TGCGCCAGCAGCCGAGACGGGAGAGGCGCAGATACGCAGTATTTT
TRBD1 TRBJ1-6 TRBV25-1 . CASSTTGDYNSPLHF TGTGCCAGCAGTACGACAGGGGACTATAATTCACCCCTCCACTTT
TRBD1 TRBJ1-6 TRBV30 . CAWSGQGTVVGNDSPLHF TGTGCCTGGAGTGGACAGGGTACGGTGGTGGGTAATGATTCACCCCTCCACTTT
TRBD1 TRBJ1-1 TRBV29-1 once CSVPGQGNTEAFF TGCAGCGTTCCGGGACAGGGAAACACTGAAGCTTTCTTT
. TRBJ1-1 TRBV5-3 . CARSLSRELNMNTEAFF TGTGCCAGAAGCTTGTCCAGGGAACTAAACATGAACACTGAAGCTTTCTTT
. TRBJ2-1 TRBV19 . CASSIDIGGTYNEQFF TGTGCCAGTAGTATAGATATCGGCGGAACCTACAATGAGCAGTTCTTC
. TRBJ2-5 TRBV4-3 . CASSAGRTAVRETQYF TGCGCCAGCAGCGCAGGAAGGACAGCCGTGAGAGAGACCCAGTACTTC
TRBD1 TRBJ2-5 TRBV28 . CASSSHRDRVWETQYF TGTGCCAGCAGTTCCCATCGGGACAGGGTTTGGGAGACCCAGTACTTC
. TRBJ2-3 TRBV5-1 once CASSLSGHPTDTQYF TGCGCCAGCAGCTTGAGCGGCCACCCCACAGATACGCAGTATTTT
. TRBJ1-2 TRBV7-2 . CASSPGGYGYTF TGTGCCAGCAGCCCCGGGGGCTATGGCTACACCTTC
TRBD1 TRBJ1-1 TRBV5-1 . CASSYQGGLNTEAFF TGCGCCAGCAGCTATCAGGGGGGTCTTAACACTGAAGCTTTCTTT
TRBD2 TRBJ2-2 TRBV3-1/TRBV3-2 . CASSQVAAGANTGELFF TGTGCCAGCAGCCAAGTGGCAGCGGGAGCGAACACCGGGGAGCTGTTTTTT
TRBD2 TRBJ2-2 TRBV27 once CASSLFSGALSTGELFF TGTGCCAGCAGTTTGTTTAGCGGGGCCCTAAGCACCGGGGAGCTGTTTTTT
. TRBJ1-1 TRBV29-1 . CSAEEGNTEAFF TGCAGCGCTGAGGAGGGGAACACTGAAGCTTTCTTT
. TRBJ1-4 TRBV30 . CAWSVGSREKLFF TGTGCCTGGAGTGTAGGGAGCAGGGAAAAACTGTTTTTT
. TRBJ1-1 TRBV7-9 . CASSPTTGTEAFF TGTGCCAGCAGCCCAACGACAGGCACTGAAGCTTTCTTT
TRBD1 TRBJ1-1 TRBV5-8 once CASSLVPQGLSEAFF TGTGCCAGCAGCTTGGTCCCACAGGGGTTGAGTGAAGCTTTCTTT
TRBD2 TRBJ2-1 TRBV9 . CASSPPGTSTNEQFF TGTGCCAGCAGCCCTCCCGGGACTAGCACCAATGAGCAGTTCTTC
. TRBJ1-5 TRBV27 . CASSPSRPLEDQPQHF TGTGCCAGCAGTCCTAGCAGGCCCCTCGAGGATCAGCCCCAGCATTTT
. TRBJ1-4 TRBV2 . CASSGQGLREKLFF TGTGCCAGCAGTGGGCAGGGCTTACGGGAAAAACTGTTTTTT
. TRBJ1-2 TRBV4-2 . CASSLWEGGARGYTF TGTGCCAGCAGCCTATGGGAGGGGGGGGCGCGAGGCTACACCTTC
TRBD1 TRBJ1-5 TRBV19 . CASSIHQDRAGYQPQHF TGTGCCAGTAGTATTCACCAGGACAGGGCGGGTTATCAGCCCCAGCATTTT
TRBD2 TRBJ2-5 TRBV19 once CASNSGEGQETQYF TGTGCCAGTAATAGCGGGGAGGGCCAAGAGACCCAGTACTTC
TRBD1 TRBJ2-1 TRBV5-6 . CASSLVRTGVVNEQFF TGTGCCAGCAGCTTGGTACGGACAGGGGTTGTCAATGAGCAGTTCTTC
TRBD1 TRBJ1-5 TRBV30 . CAWSVLGTGEAPGQPQHF TGTGCCTGGAGTGTACTGGGGACAGGGGAAGCTCCGGGGCAGCCCCAGCATTTT
TRBD1 TRBJ1-4 TRBV18 . CASSPSRGLSEKLFF TGTGCCAGCTCACCATCCAGGGGGCTCTCCGAAAAACTGTTTTTT
. TRBJ2-2 TRBV21-1 . CASSKGRREGLTGELFF TGTGCCAGCAGCAAAGGTCGCCGGGAGGGCCTCACCGGGGAGCTGTTTTTT
. TRBJ2-1 TRBV5-3 . CARSLGGVGVTEQFF TGTGCCAGAAGCTTGGGCGGGGTTGGTGTAACTGAGCAGTTCTTC
. TRBJ2-2 TRBV29-1 . CSVEDRGLSVGGELFF TGCAGCGTTGAAGATAGAGGACTCTCAGTCGGCGGGGAGCTGTTTTTT
. TRBJ2-2 TRBV19 few CASSPGLWNTGELFF TGTGCCAGTAGTCCGGGACTCTGGAACACCGGGGAGCTGTTTTTT
TRBD1 TRBJ1-3 TRBV6-6 . CASSFGQGAGGNTIYF TGTGCCAGCAGTTTTGGACAGGGGGCGGGTGGAAACACCATATATTTT
. TRBJ2-7 TRBV7-7 few CASSVAMGRYEQYF TGTGCTAGCAGCGTAGCAATGGGGAGATACGAGCAGTACTTC
TRBD1 TRBJ2-7 TRBV2 . CASRDLRDSHYEQYF TGTGCCAGCAGAGACCTCCGGGACAGCCACTACGAGCAGTACTTC
TRBD1 TRBJ1-2 TRBV19 . CASSMQGAHGYTF TGTGCCAGTAGTATGCAGGGGGCGCATGGCTACACCTTC
. TRBJ1-5 TRBV24-1 . CATSDRTAPGPQHF TGTGCCACCAGTGACCGGACAGCTCCTGGACCCCAGCATTTT
. TRBJ1-1 TRBV27 once CASSLSPFPVFFTEAFF TGTGCCAGCAGTTTATCGCCTTTCCCGGTTTTTTTCACTGAAGCTTTCTTT
. TRBJ2-7 TRBV24-1 . CATSGNSYEQYF TGTGCCACCAGTGGGAACAGCTACGAGCAGTACTTC
TRBD1 TRBJ1-5 TRBV28 . CASSLRVSRQGDDNQPQHF TGTGCCAGCAGTTTACGGGTTTCTCGACAGGGGGATGACAATCAGCCCCAGCATTTT
. TRBJ2-2 TRBV19 . CASSIIGADKNTGELFF TGTGCCAGTAGTATTATAGGGGCAGACAAGAACACCGGGGAGCTGTTTTTT
. TRBJ1-4 TRBV7-9 . CASSLGYSGPAEKLFF TGTGCCAGCAGCTTAGGGTACAGTGGTCCCGCTGAAAAACTGTTTTTT
TRBD2 TRBJ2-1 TRBV19 . CASSPRGTSGYNEQFF TGTGCCAGTAGTCCCCGCGGGACTAGCGGATACAATGAGCAGTTCTTC
TRBD1 TRBJ1-1 TRBV2 . CASSVGQGTEAFF TGTGCCAGCAGCGTAGGACAGGGCACTGAAGCTTTCTTT
TRBD1 TRBJ1-2 TRBV24-1 . CATSDGTANYGYTF TGTGCCACCAGTGACGGGACAGCCAACTATGGCTACACCTTC
. TRBJ1-1 TRBV5-6 . CASSLGGPEAFF TGTGCCAGCAGCTTGGGGGGCCCTGAAGCTTTCTTT
TRBD2 TRBJ2-1 TRBV5-1 . CASSLDTSGLNQFF TGCGCCAGCAGCTTGGATACTAGCGGGCTAAATCAGTTCTTC
. TRBJ2-2 TRBV7-3 . CASSLVDSPGELFF TGTGCCAGCAGCTTAGTCGACAGCCCTGGGGAGCTGTTTTTT